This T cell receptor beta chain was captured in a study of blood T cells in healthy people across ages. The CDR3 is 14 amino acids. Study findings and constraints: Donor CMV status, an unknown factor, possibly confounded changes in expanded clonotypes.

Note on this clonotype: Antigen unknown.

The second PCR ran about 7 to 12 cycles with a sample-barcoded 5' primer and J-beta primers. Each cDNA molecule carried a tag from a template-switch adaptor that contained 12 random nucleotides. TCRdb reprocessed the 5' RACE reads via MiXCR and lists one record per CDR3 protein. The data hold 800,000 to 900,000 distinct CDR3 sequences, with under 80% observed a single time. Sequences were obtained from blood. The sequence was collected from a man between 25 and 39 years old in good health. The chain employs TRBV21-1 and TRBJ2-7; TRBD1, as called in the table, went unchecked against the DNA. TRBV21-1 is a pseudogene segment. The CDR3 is CASSRGQGDNEQYF. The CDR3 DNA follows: TGTGCCAGCAGCAGAGGACAGGGTGACAACGAGCAGTACTTC.